By sample share, the clone carrying this T cell receptor (beta chain) is large. V was pared by 1 base and J by 7 bases, with 5 bases between. The germline CDR1 and CDR2 sequences are SNHLY and FYNNEI. CDR3 size: 12 residues. Four subsets defined by PD-1 and/or TIGIT were sorted from live CD3+CD8+TCRalphabeta+ cells. TCR libraries were prepared from approximately 15 ng of total RNA with the QIAseq Immune Repertoire TCR panel. TCRdb called the reads again in MiXCR, with one record for every CDR3 protein. The repertoire has about 1,200 distinct CDR3 sequences, 5.5% to 7.5% of them found once; the top ten carry 4.5%. The record originates from a study of circulating CD8 cells and anti-PD-1 response in melanoma. On the study more broadly: Responders had complete or partial responses; non-responders had stable or progressive disease.

The chain is built from TRBV2 and TRBJ1-5; D not certain. The sequence was collected from a human donor with melanoma. The sample in question was CD8+ T cells from PBMCs, obtained at baseline or after one month of anti-PD-1 therapy (not recorded which). CDR3 in amino acids: CASSEGTQPQHF. Written as DNA, the CDR3 is TGTGCCAGCAGTGAAGGGACCCAGCCCCAGCATTTT.